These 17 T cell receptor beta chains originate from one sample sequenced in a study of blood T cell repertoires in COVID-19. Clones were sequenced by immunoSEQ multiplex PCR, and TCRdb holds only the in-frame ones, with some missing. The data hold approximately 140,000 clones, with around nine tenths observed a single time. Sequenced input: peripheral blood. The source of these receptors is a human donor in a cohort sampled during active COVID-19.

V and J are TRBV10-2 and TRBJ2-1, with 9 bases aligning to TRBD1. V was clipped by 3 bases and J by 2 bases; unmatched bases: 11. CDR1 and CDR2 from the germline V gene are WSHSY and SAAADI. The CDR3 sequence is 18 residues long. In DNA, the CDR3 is TGCGCCAGCAGTGACACCTCGGTGGGACAGGGCCCCTACAATGAGCAGTTCTTC. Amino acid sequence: CASSDTSVGQGPYNEQFF.

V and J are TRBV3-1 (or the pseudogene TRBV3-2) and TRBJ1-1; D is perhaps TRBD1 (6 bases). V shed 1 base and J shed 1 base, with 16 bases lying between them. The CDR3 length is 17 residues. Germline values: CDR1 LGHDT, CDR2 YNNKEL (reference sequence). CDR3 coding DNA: TGTGCCAGCAGCCAAGGTCGAGGGATAGGGGGGAACACTGAAGCTTTCTTT. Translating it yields CASSQGRGIGGNTEAFF.

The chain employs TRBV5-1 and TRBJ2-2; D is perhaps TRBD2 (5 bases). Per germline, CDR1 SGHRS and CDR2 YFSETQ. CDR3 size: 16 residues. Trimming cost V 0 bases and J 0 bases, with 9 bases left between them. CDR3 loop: CASSLERLSNTGELFF. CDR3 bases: TGCGCCAGCAGCTTGGAGCGGCTTTCGAACACCGGGGAGCTGTTTTTT.

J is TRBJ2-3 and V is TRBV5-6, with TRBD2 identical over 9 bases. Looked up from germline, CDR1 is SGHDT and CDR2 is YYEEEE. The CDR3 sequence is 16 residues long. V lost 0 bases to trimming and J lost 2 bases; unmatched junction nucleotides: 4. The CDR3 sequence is CASSLGTSAYTDTQYF. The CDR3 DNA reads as TGTGCCAGCAGCTTGGGGACTAGCGCTTACACAGATACGCAGTATTTT.

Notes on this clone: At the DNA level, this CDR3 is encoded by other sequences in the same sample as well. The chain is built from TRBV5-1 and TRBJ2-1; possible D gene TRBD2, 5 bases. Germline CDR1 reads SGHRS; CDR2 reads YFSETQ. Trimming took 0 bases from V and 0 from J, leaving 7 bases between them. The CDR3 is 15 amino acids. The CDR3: CASSLGGSSYNEQFF. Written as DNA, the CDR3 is TGCGCCAGCAGCTTGGGCGGGTCCTCCTACAATGAGCAGTTCTTC. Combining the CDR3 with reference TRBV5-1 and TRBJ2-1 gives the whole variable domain KAGVTQTPRYLIKTRGQQVTLSCSPISGHRSVSWYQQTPGQGLQFLFEYFSETQRNKGNFPGRFSGRQFSNSRSEMNVSTLELGDSALYLCASSLGGSSYNEQFFGPGTRLTVL.

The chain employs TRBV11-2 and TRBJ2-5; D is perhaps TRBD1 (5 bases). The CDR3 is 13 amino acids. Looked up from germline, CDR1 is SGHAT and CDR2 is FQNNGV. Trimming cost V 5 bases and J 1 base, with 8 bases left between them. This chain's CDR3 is CASSPRGQETQYF. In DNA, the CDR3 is TGTGCCAGCAGCCCTAGGGGCCAAGAGACCCAGTACTTC.

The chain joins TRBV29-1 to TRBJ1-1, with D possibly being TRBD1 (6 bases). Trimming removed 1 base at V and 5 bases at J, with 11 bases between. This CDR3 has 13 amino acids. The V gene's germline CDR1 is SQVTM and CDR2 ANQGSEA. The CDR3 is CSVEGEGGTEAFF. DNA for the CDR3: TGCAGCGTTGAAGGGGAAGGGGGAACTGAAGCTTTCTTT.

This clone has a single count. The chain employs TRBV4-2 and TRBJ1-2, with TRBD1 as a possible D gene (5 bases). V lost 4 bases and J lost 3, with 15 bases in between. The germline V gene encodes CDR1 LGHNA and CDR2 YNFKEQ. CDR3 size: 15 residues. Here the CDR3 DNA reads TGTGCCAGCAGCCCCGGTGGTACAGGAGACTATGGCTACACCTTC. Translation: CASSPGGTGDYGYTF.

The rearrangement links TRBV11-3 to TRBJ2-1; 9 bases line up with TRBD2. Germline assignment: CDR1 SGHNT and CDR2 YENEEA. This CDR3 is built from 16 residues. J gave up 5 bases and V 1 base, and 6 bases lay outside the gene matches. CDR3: CASSLAAGGPNNEQFF. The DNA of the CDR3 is TGTGCCAGCAGCTTAGCAGCGGGAGGCCCCAACAATGAGCAGTTCTTC.

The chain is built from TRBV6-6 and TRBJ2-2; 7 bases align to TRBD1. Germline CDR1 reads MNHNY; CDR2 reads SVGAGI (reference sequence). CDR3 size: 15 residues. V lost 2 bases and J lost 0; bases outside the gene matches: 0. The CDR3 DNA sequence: TGTGCCAGCAGTTACCAGGGGGCGAACACCGGGGAGCTGTTTTTT. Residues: CASSYQGANTGELFF.

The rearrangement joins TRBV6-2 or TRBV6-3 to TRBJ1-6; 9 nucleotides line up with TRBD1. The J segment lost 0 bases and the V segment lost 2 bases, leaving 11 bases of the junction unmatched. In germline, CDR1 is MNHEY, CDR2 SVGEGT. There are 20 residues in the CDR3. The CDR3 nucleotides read TGTGCCAGCAGTTACGATCTCGGGACAGGGCCGAGCTCCTATAATTCACCCCTCCACTTT. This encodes CASSYDLGTGPSSYNSPLHF.

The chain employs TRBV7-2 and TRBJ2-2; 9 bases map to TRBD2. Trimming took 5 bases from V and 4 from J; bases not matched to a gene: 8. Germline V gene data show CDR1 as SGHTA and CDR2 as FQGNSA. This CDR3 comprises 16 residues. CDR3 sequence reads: CASSASSGVLTGELFF. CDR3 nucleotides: TGTGCCAGCAGCGCATCTAGCGGGGTCCTCACCGGGGAGCTGTTTTTT.

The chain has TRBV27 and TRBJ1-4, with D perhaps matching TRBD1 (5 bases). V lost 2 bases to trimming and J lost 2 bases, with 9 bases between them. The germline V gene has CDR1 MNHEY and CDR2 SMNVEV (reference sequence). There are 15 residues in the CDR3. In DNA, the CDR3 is TGTGCCAGCAGTTTACGGCGGGGGACTAATGAAAAACTGTTTTTT. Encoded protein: CASSLRRGTNEKLFF.

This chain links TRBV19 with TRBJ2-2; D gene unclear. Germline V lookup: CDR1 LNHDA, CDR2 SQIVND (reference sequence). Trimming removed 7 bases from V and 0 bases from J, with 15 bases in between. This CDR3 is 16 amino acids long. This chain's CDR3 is CASMLLGSANTGELFF. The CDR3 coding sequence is TGTGCCAGTATGCTGCTAGGAAGCGCGAACACCGGGGAGCTGTTTTTT.

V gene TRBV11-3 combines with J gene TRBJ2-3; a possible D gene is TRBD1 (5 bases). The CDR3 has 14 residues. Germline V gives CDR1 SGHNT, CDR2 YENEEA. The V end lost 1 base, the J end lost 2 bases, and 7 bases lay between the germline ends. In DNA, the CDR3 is TGTGCCAGCAGCTTAGGCAGGGCCACAGATACGCAGTATTTT. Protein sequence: CASSLGRATDTQYF.

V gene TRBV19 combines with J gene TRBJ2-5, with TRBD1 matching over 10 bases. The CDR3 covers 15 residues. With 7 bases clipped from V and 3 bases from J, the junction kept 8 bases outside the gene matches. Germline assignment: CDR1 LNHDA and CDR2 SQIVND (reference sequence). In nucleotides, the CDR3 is TGTGCCAGTATGCCCTTCGGGACAGGGGAAGAGACCCAGTACTTC. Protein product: CASMPFGTGEETQYF.

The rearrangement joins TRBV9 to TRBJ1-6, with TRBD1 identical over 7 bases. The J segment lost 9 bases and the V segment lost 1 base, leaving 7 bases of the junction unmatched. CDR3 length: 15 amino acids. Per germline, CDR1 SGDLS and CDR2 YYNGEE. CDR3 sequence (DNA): TGTGCCAGCAGCGTACTCCGGGACAGTAGTTCACCCCTCCACTTT. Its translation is CASSVLRDSSSPLHF. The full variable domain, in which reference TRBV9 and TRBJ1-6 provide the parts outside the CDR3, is DSGVTQTPKHLITATGQRVTLRCSPRSGDLSVYWYQQSLDQGLQFLIQYYNGEERAKGNILERFSAQQFPDLHSELNLSSLELGDSALYFCASSVLRDSSSPLHFGNGTRLTVT.